This entry features one T cell receptor beta chain sequence. These data originate in a study of early T cells in non-severe SARS-CoV-2 infection. The germline V gene encodes CDR1 SGHDT and CDR2 YYEEEE. The CDR3 runs 14 residues. The V end lost 0 bases, the J end lost 3 bases, and 7 bases lay between the germline ends. MiXCR, run by TCRdb on the 5' RACE reads, gives a single entry per CDR3 protein. Seen here are about 38,000 distinct CDR3 sequences, roughly 4.4% observed once, and the top ten hold around 15%. J is TRBJ2-1 and V is TRBV5-6; no firm D call. The sample comprised whole blood. The clonotype comes from an adult who was a healthcare worker with PCR-confirmed SARS-CoV-2 infection or an uninfected control (not recorded which). The CDR3: CASSLAQNYNEQFF. CDR3 sequence (DNA): TGTGCCAGCAGCTTGGCGCAGAACTACAATGAGCAGTTCTTC.